The 32 T cell receptor beta chains given below trace back to one sample, sequenced in a study of cytomegalovirus exposure and HLA in healthy donors. This PCR relied on a set of 60 Vbeta primers and 13 Jbeta primers. The assay was immunoSEQ multiplex PCR, and TCRdb's table has in-frame clones only and misses some. The sample holds around 93,000 clones; 78% are singletons and the top ten take 3% to 4%. The sample comprised PBMCs. The receptors stem from a woman in her thirties or forties in good health and CMV-seronegative.

The chain is built from TRBV5-1 and TRBJ1-2; maybe TRBD1 (6 bases). Germline V CDR1 and CDR2: SGHRS, YFSETQ. V lost 0 bases, J lost 0 bases, and 15 bases lay in between. The CDR3 covers 17 residues. The CDR3 is CASSLGGQRDPNYGYTF. As DNA, the CDR3 is TGCGCCAGCAGCTTGGGTGGACAGCGAGACCCTAACTATGGCTACACCTTC.

CDR3 residues: CATTGNSGANVLTF. DNA of the CDR3: TGTGCCACCACAGGGAACTCTGGGGCCAACGTCCTGACTTTC. The chain recombines TRBV9 with TRBJ2-6; D is perhaps TRBD1 (6 bases). This CDR3 is built from 14 residues. Germline V gene sequence: CDR1 SGDLS, CDR2 YYNGEE. V lost 9 bases and J lost 0, with 10 bases in between.

This clone was counted a single time. The V gene is TRBV2, the J gene TRBJ1-4; 7 nucleotides agree with TRBD1. CDR1 SNHLY and CDR2 FYNNEI come from the germline V gene. V shed 6 bases and J 3 bases; nucleotides not matched to a gene: 19. The CDR3 totals 19 residues. The DNA for the CDR3 is TGTGCCAGCAGAGACCTGAGAGGACAGGCCCAGCGACCTAATGAAAAACTGTTTTTT. Its translation is CASRDLRGQAQRPNEKLFF.

This sequence joins TRBV28 and TRBJ1-2, with D uncertain. The germline gives CDR1 MDHEN, CDR2 SYDVKM. V was trimmed by 8 bases and J by 5 bases, leaving 18 bases between them. The CDR3 extends over 14 amino acids. The CDR3 spells CASQWGDNSYGYTF. CDR3 nucleotide sequence: TGTGCCAGCCAGTGGGGAGACAACTCATATGGCTACACCTTC.

The chain employs TRBV6-6 and TRBJ1-2, with TRBD1 identical over 10 bases. Germline V CDR1 and CDR2: MNHNY, SVGAGI (reference sequence). CDR3 length: 13 residues. V trimming: 7 bases; J trimming: 6 bases; junction bases outside the gene matches: 5. The CDR3 bases are TGTGCCAGCACCCGCGGGACAGGGGATGGCTACACCTTC. It translates to CASTRGTGDGYTF.

The chain employs TRBV9 and TRBJ2-7, with TRBD2 as a possible D gene (5 bases). CDR1 SGDLS and CDR2 YYNGEE come from the germline V gene. This CDR3 is 14 amino acids long. V lost 3 bases, J lost 2 bases, and 12 bases lay in between. The CDR3 nucleotides are TGTGCCAGCAGCGCCCTGTACGGGGCCTACGAGCAGTACTTC. This gives the protein CASSALYGAYEQYF. The whole variable domain, remainder taken from reference TRBV9 and TRBJ2-7, is DSGVTQTPKHLITATGQRVTLRCSPRSGDLSVYWYQQSLDQGLQFLIQYYNGEERAKGNILERFSAQQFPDLHSELNLSSLELGDSALYFCASSALYGAYEQYFGPGTRLTVT.

The chain couples TRBV27 to TRBJ1-3, with no clear D. The V end was cut by 3 bases, the J end by 2 bases, with 8 bases between. The V gene's germline CDR1 is MNHEY and CDR2 SMNVEV (reference sequence). The CDR3 consists of 14 residues. Written as DNA, the CDR3 is TGTGCCAGCAGTTTGGTCGGGGCTGGAAACACCATATATTTT. Translating it yields CASSLVGAGNTIYF.

This chain links TRBV9 with TRBJ1-2; TRBD1 matches at 7 bases. This CDR3 comprises 18 residues. Germline lookup yields CDR1 SGDLS and CDR2 YYNGEE. V was clipped by 0 bases and J by 0 bases; unmatched bases: 11. The CDR3 spells CASSVGGAIRGPNYGYTF. The CDR3 nucleotides are TGTGCCAGCAGCGTAGGAGGAGCTATTAGGGGGCCTAACTATGGCTACACCTTC. The whole variable domain, remainder taken from reference TRBV9 and TRBJ1-2, is DSGVTQTPKHLITATGQRVTLRCSPRSGDLSVYWYQQSLDQGLQFLIQYYNGEERAKGNILERFSAQQFPDLHSELNLSSLELGDSALYFCASSVGGAIRGPNYGYTFGSGTRLTVV.

The chain joins TRBV9 to TRBJ2-1, with 11 bases fitting TRBD2. The germline V gene has CDR1 SGDLS and CDR2 YYNGEE. Trimming took 0 bases from V and 2 from J; bases not matched to a gene: 1. The CDR3 is 16 residues long. The CDR3 spells CASSVVAGGAYNEQFF. CDR3 bases: TGTGCCAGCAGCGTAGTAGCGGGAGGGGCCTACAATGAGCAGTTCTTC.

This chain joins TRBV6-1 and TRBJ2-1; TRBD2 might be the D (6 bases). Trimming took off 2 bases at V and 4 bases at J, with 12 bases between the two ends. This CDR3 contains 15 residues. The germline gives CDR1 MNHNS, CDR2 SASEGT. The CDR3: CASSETSLPYNEQFF. For the CDR3, the DNA is TGTGCCAGCAGTGAAACTAGCCTCCCTTACAATGAGCAGTTCTTC.

The V gene is TRBV30, the J gene TRBJ2-7; a weak D match, TRBD1 (5 bases). Trimming took off 1 base at V and 2 bases at J, with 12 bases between the two ends. This CDR3 comprises 14 residues. Germline values: CDR1 GTSNPN, CDR2 SVGIG (reference sequence). CDR3 DNA sequence: TGTGCCTGGAGTGATCAGGGATTAGCCTACGAGCAGTACTTC. It translates to CAWSDQGLAYEQYF.

This clone has just one count. The rearrangement joins TRBV5-4 to TRBJ2-7, with 8 bases aligning to TRBD2. The CDR3 is 14 residues long. V was clipped by 0 bases and J by 2 bases; unmatched bases: 1. Germline V gene lookup returns CDR1 SGHNT and CDR2 YYREEE (reference sequence). The CDR3: CASSLELAAYEQYF. The CDR3 region has the DNA TGTGCCAGCAGCTTGGAACTAGCGGCCTACGAGCAGTACTTC.

This sequence joins TRBV28 and TRBJ1-5, with no clear D. The CDR3 contains 14 residues. V was cut by 6 bases and J by 5 bases, with 14 bases left in between. Germline CDR1 and CDR2: MDHEN and SYDVKM. The CDR3 region has the DNA TGTGCCAGCAGGCGGGGATCCGGCTATCAGCCCCAGCATTTT. Amino acids: CASRRGSGYQPQHF.

The chain links TRBV5-1 to TRBJ1-1; tentative D call: TRBD1 (5 bases). CDR3 size: 13 residues. The germline gives CDR1 SGHRS, CDR2 YFSETQ. The germline V and J ends were trimmed by 0 bases and 11 bases, with 14 bases remaining between them. The CDR3 spells CASSLAGGDRAFF. Here the CDR3 DNA reads TGCGCCAGCAGCTTGGCCGGGGGGGATAGGGCTTTCTTT.

In this sample, this clone turned up a few times. The chain is built from TRBV4-1 and TRBJ2-1, with a possible D match to TRBD2 (5 bases). CDR1 MGHRA and CDR2 YSYEKL come from the germline V gene. V was shortened by 3 bases and J by 5 bases, with 5 bases between the two germline ends. The CDR3 runs 12 residues. DNA of the CDR3: TGCGCCAGCAGCCAGACTAACAATGAGCAGTTCTTC. Amino acid sequence: CASSQTNNEQFF.

CDR3 amino acids: CASSGWTGLGEQFF. CDR3 coding DNA: TGTGCCAGCAGTGGCTGGACAGGGTTGGGTGAGCAGTTCTTC. The chain couples TRBV6-4 to TRBJ2-1; 8 bases are shared with TRBD1. The CDR3 spans 14 residues. Germline trimming cut 4 bases from V and 9 bases from J; bases unmatched to any gene: 8. From germline, CDR1 is MRHNA and CDR2 SNTAGT.

The V and J genes are TRBV29-1 and TRBJ1-1; 9 bases agree with TRBD1. The germline V gene encodes CDR1 SQVTM and CDR2 ANQGSEA. Losses at the gene ends were 8 bases for V and 3 bases for J; bases not matched to a gene: 4. CDR3 size: 12 residues. The CDR3 nucleotides read TGCAGCTTTAACAGGGGGCACACTGAAGCTTTCTTT. Translated, it gives CSFNRGHTEAFF.

V and J are TRBV4-3 and TRBJ2-1; D perhaps matches TRBD1 (6 bases). Germline V CDR1 and CDR2: LGHNA, YSLEER. There are 15 residues in the CDR3. The ends were cut back, 1 base at V and 5 bases at J, with 12 bases in the middle. For the CDR3, the DNA is TGCGCCAGCAGCCAAGTGGGGGCGTTCGACAATGAGCAGTTCTTC. This encodes CASSQVGAFDNEQFF.

The genes are TRBV5-5 and TRBJ2-7; D is possibly TRBD2 (6 bases). This CDR3 contains 11 residues. The V and J ends lost 7 bases and 6 bases respectively, with 11 bases between them. Germline-derived CDR1 and CDR2 are SGHKS and YYEKEE (reference sequence). CDR3 protein: CASFGGVEQYF. The CDR3 DNA sequence: TGTGCCAGCTTCGGGGGTGTCGAGCAGTACTTC.

This chain's CDR3 is CASSPRLRYTGELFF. CDR3 DNA: TGTGCCAGCAGCCCGCGGCTGCGGTACACCGGGGAGCTGTTTTTT. This chain joins TRBV7-9 and TRBJ2-2; D gene uncertain. Germline V gene lookup returns CDR1 SEHNR and CDR2 FQNEAQ (reference sequence). V gave up 5 bases and J gave up 3 bases, with 13 bases separating them. The CDR3 is 15 amino acids.

The genes are TRBV9 and TRBJ2-3; possibly TRBD1 for D (6 bases). The CDR3 has 13 residues. The ends were cut back, 3 bases at V and 2 bases at J, with 7 bases in the middle. CDR1 is SGDLS and CDR2 is YYNGEE in the germline V gene. The CDR3 coding sequence is TGTGCCAGCAGCGGGACAGCCACAGATACGCAGTATTTT. Translation gives CASSGTATDTQYF.

This clone came up once. The rearrangement joins TRBV5-4 to TRBJ1-5, with unresolved D. V dropped 1 base and J dropped 4 bases, with 18 bases sitting between them. Germline V gene lookup returns CDR1 SGHNT and CDR2 YYREEE (reference sequence). This CDR3 spans 17 amino acids. CDR3 protein: CASSLSSGRFWNQPQHF. CDR3 sequence (DNA): TGTGCCAGCAGCTTGTCCAGCGGCAGATTTTGGAATCAGCCCCAGCATTTT. Together with reference TRBV5-4 and TRBJ1-5, the CDR3 gives the full variable domain: ETGVTQSPTHLIKTRGQQVTLRCSSQSGHNTVSWYQQALGQGPQFIFQYYREEENGRGNFPPRFSGLQFPNYSSELNVNALELDDSALYLCASSLSSGRFWNQPQHFGDGTRLSIL.

The rearrangement links TRBV2 to TRBJ2-1; a possible D gene is TRBD2 (6 bases). The CDR3 is 15 residues long. V dropped 3 bases and J dropped 3 bases, with 12 bases sitting between them. The germline gives CDR1 SNHLY, CDR2 FYNNEI. This chain's CDR3 is CASSDGGMVYNEQFF. CDR3 nucleotides: TGTGCCAGCAGTGATGGCGGGATGGTCTACAATGAGCAGTTCTTC.

The chain carries TRBV6-6 and TRBJ1-1, with D perhaps TRBD1 (6 bases). The CDR3 consists of 14 residues. V was trimmed by 5 bases and J by 6 bases, leaving 16 bases between them. Germline V lookup: CDR1 MNHNY, CDR2 SVGAGI (reference sequence). The CDR3 nucleotides read TGTGCCAGCAGTGAGTCCCTCAGGGGTTCTGAAGCTTTCTTT. Residues: CASSESLRGSEAFF.

This chain joins TRBV6-5 and TRBJ2-7; D is ambiguous. Germline loops: CDR1 MNHEY, CDR2 SVGAGI. V was pared by 0 bases and J by 4 bases, with 7 bases between. The CDR3 sequence is 13 residues long. The CDR3 spells CASSYSTEYEQYF. The DNA for the CDR3 is TGTGCCAGCAGTTACTCGACTGAGTACGAGCAGTACTTC.

The V gene is TRBV10-3, the J gene TRBJ1-4; the D is unclear. The V end lost 3 bases, the J end lost 0 bases, and 11 bases lay between the germline ends. CDR1 and CDR2 (germline): ENHRY, SYGVKD. The CDR3 covers 16 residues. The CDR3 protein is CAISDFSLATNEKLFF. The CDR3 DNA reads as TGTGCCATCAGTGACTTTAGCTTAGCAACTAATGAAAAACTGTTTTTT.

The gene calls are TRBV30 and TRBJ1-2, with 7 positions matching TRBD1. CDR1 is GTSNPN, CDR2 SVGIG, per germline (reference sequence). The CDR3 runs 13 residues. Trimming took 3 bases from V and 7 from J; bases not matched to a gene: 8. In DNA form, the CDR3 reads TGTGCCTGGAGGAGGGGGCTCGAGAGTGGCTACACCTTC. As protein: CAWRRGLESGYTF.

V and J are TRBV28 and TRBJ2-5, with D possibly being TRBD2 (8 bases). Looked up from germline, CDR1 is MDHEN and CDR2 is SYDVKM. CDR3 length: 17 amino acids. Trimming pared 1 base from V and 2 bases from J, leaving 17 bases between. The CDR3 DNA is TGTGCCAGCAGTTTATTGTCCGGGGGGGGACAGCAAGAGACCCAGTACTTC. It yields the protein CASSLLSGGGQQETQYF.

The V gene is TRBV11-2, the J gene TRBJ2-7; D is uncertain. V gave up 5 bases and J gave up 3 bases, with 11 bases separating them. The CDR3 contains 13 residues. In germline, CDR1 is SGHAT, CDR2 FQNNGV. The CDR3 nucleotides read TGTGCCAGCAGCCCCGCGATCCTCTACGAGCAGTACTTC. This translates into CASSPAILYEQYF.

The J gene is TRBJ1-1, the V gene TRBV28; tentatively, D is TRBD1 (5 bases). The germline V gene encodes CDR1 MDHEN and CDR2 SYDVKM. The CDR3 is 12 amino acids. The ends were cut back, 7 bases at V and 7 bases at J, with 13 bases in the middle. This chain's CDR3 is CASTRQPIEAFF. The CDR3 DNA reads as TGTGCCAGCACTAGACAGCCGATTGAAGCTTTCTTT.

The rearrangement joins TRBV19 to TRBJ1-2; 9 bases align to TRBD1. This CDR3 has 14 residues. V lost 5 bases to trimming and J lost 3 bases; unmatched junction nucleotides: 4. CDR1 and CDR2 (germline): LNHDA, SQIVND (reference sequence). CDR3 DNA sequence: TGTGCCAGTAGTCCACGACAGGGGGACTATGGCTACACCTTC. It encodes CASSPRQGDYGYTF.

This rearrangement joins TRBV28 to TRBJ2-3; TRBD2 aligns across 10 bases. Germline CDR1 is MDHEN and CDR2 is SYDVKM. The CDR3 consists of 15 residues. The V segment lost 5 bases and the J segment 5 bases; nucleotides outside the gene matches: 7. Written as DNA, the CDR3 is TGTGCCAGCAGTGGCCTAGCGGGAGACCAAGATACGCAGTATTTT. This encodes CASSGLAGDQDTQYF.